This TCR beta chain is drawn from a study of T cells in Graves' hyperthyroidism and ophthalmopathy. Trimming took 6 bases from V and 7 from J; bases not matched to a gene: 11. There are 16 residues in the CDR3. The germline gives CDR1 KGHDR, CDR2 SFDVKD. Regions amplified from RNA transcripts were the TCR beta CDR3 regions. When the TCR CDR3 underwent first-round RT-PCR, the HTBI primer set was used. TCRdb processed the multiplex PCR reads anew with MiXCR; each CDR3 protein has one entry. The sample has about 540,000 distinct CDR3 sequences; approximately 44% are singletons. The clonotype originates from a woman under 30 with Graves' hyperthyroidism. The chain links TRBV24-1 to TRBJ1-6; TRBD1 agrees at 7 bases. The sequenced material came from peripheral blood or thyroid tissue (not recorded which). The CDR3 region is CATSPDRDRLNSPLHF. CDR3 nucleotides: TGTGCCACCAGTCCGGACCGGGACAGACTGAATTCACCCCTCCACTTT.